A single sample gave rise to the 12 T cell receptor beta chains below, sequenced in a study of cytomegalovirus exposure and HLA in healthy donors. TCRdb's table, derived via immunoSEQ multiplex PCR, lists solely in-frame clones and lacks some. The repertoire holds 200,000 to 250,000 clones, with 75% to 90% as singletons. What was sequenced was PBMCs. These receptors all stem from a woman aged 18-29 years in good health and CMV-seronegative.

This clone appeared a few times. The CDR3 bases are TGTGCCAGCTCACCACCTCCCGGGCGGGAGACCCAGTACTTC. The encoded protein is CASSPPPGRETQYF. The chain carries TRBV18 and TRBJ2-5; no firm D call. The CDR3 length is 14 residues. Trimming removed 0 bases from V and 5 bases from J, with 10 bases in between. The germline CDR1 and CDR2 sequences are KGHSH and LQKENI. The full variable domain, completed using reference TRBV18 and TRBJ2-5, is NAGVMQNPRHLVRRRGQEARLRCSPMKGHSHVYWYRQLPEEGLKFMVYLQKENIIDESGMPKERFSAEFPKEGPSILRIQQVVRGDSAAYFCASSPPPGRETQYFGPGTRLLVL.

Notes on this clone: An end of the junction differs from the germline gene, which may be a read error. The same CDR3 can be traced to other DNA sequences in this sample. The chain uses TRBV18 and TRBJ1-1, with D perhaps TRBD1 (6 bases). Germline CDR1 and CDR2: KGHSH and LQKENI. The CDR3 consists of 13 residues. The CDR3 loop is CASSPQGNTEAFF. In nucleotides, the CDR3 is TGTGCCAGCTCGCCACAGGGGAACACTGAAGCTTTCTTT.

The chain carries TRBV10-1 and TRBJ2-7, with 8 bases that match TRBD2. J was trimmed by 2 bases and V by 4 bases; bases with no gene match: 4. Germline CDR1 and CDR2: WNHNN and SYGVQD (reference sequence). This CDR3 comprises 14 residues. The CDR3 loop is CASSASGGTYEQYF. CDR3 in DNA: TGCGCCAGCAGTGCATCGGGAGGGACCTACGAGCAGTACTTC.

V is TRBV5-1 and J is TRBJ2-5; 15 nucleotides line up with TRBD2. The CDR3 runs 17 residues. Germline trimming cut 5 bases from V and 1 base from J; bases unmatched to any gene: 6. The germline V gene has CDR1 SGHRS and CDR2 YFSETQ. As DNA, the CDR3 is TGCGCCAGCAGTTCCGGGACTAGCGGGAGGTCCCAAGAGACCCAGTACTTC. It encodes CASSSGTSGRSQETQYF.

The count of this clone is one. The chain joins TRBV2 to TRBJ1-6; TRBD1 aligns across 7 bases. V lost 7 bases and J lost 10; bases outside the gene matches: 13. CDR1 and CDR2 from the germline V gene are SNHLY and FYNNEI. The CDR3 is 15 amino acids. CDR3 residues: CASKRTGPYLSPLHF. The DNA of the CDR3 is TGTGCCAGCAAGAGGACAGGACCCTATTTGTCACCCCTCCACTTT.

CDR3 amino acids: CSVEDPVGLAGNYNEQFF. The CDR3, as DNA: TGCAGCGTTGAAGATCCGGTTGGTCTAGCGGGAAACTACAATGAGCAGTTCTTC. The chain employs TRBV29-1 and TRBJ2-1, with 9 bases that match TRBD2. The length of the CDR3 is 18 residues. CDR1 and CDR2 (germline): SQVTM, ANQGSEA. V trimming: 0 bases; J trimming: 3 bases; junction bases outside the gene matches: 12.

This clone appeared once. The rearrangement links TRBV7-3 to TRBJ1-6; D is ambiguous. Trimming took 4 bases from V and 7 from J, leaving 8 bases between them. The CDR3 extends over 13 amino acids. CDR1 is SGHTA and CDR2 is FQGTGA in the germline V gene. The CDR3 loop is CASSSYVNSPLHF. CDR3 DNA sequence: TGTGCCAGCAGCTCGTACGTAAATTCACCCCTCCACTTT. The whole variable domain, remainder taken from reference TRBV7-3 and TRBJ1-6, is GAGVSQTPSNKVTEKGKYVELRCDPISGHTALYWYRQSLGQGPEFLIYFQGTGAADDSGLPNDRFFAVRPEGSVSTLKIQRTERGDSAVYLCASSSYVNSPLHFGNGTRLTVT.

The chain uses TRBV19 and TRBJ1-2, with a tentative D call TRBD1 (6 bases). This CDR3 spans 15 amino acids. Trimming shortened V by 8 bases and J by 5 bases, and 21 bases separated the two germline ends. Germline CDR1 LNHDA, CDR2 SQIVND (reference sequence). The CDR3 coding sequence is TGTGCCAGTCAGGGGCAGGTCGAGGCTGGGTATGGCTACACCTTC. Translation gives CASQGQVEAGYGYTF.

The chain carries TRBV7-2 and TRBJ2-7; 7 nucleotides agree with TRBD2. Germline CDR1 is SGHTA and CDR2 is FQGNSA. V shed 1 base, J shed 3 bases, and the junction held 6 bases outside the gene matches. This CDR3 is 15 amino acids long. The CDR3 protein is CASSLGGTKRYEQYF. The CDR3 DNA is TGTGCCAGCAGCTTAGGCGGGACTAAGCGCTACGAGCAGTACTTC.

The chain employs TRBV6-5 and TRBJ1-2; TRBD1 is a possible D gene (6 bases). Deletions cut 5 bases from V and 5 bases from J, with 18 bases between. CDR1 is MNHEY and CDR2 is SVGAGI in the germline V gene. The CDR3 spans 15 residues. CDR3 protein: CASSRGTRDPYGYTF. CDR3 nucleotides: TGTGCCAGCAGTCGGGGGACACGCGATCCTTATGGCTACACCTTC.

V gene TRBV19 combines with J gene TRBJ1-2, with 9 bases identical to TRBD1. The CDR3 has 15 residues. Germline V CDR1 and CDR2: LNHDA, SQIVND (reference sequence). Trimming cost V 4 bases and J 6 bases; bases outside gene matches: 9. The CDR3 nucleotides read TGTGCCAGTAGTAAATCACCGGACAGGGGCGATGGCTACACCTTC. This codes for CASSKSPDRGDGYTF.

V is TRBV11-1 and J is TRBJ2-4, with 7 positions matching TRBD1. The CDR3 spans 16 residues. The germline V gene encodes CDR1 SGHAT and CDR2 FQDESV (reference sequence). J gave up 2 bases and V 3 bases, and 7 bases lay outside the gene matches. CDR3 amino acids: CASSFYRQGPKNIQYF. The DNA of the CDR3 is TGTGCCAGCAGCTTCTACCGACAGGGTCCCAAAAACATTCAGTACTTC.